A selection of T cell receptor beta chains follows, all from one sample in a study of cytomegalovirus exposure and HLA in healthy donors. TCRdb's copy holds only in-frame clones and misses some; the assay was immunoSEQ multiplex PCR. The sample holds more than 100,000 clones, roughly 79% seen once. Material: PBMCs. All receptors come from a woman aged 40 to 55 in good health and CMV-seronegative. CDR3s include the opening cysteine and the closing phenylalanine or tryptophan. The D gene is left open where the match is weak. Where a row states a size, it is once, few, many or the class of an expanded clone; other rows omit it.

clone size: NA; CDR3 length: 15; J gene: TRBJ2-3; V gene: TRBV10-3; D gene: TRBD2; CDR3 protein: CAIKPSGGNTDTQYF; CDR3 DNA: TGTGCCATCAAGCCTAGCGGGGGAAACACAGATACGCAGTATTTT
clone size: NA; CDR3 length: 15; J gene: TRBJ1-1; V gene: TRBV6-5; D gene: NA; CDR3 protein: CASSYSGTSNTEAFF; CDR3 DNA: TGTGCCAGCAGTTACAGCGGGACATCGAACACTGAAGCTTTCTTT
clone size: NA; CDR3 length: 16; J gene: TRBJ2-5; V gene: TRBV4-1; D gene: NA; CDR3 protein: CASSQDWRGYQETQYF; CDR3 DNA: TGCGCCAGCAGCCAAGACTGGCGGGGATACCAAGAGACCCAGTACTTC
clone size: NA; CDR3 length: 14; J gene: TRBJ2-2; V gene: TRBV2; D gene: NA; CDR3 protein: CASSAQGPPGELFF; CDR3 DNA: TGTGCCAGCAGTGCACAGGGTCCCCCCGGGGAGCTGTTTTTT
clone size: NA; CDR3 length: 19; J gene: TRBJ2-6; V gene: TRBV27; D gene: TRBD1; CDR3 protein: CASRYRTGPLSTGANVLTF; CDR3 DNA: TGTGCCAGCAGATACCGGACAGGGCCTCTCTCGACTGGGGCCAACGTCCTGACTTTC
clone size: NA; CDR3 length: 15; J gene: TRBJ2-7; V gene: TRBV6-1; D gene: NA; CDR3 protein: CASSEWSGLSYEQYF; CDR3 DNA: TGTGCCAGCAGTGAATGGAGCGGGTTATCCTACGAGCAGTACTTC
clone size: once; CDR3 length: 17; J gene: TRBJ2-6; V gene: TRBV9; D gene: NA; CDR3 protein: CASSERLQGSGANVLTF; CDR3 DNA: TGTGCCAGCAGCGAGAGACTACAGGGTTCCGGGGCCAACGTCCTGACTTTC
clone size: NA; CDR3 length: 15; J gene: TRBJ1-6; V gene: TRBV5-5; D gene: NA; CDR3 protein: CASSTDGQKNSPLHF; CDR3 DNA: TGTGCCAGCAGCACGGACGGACAGAAAAATTCACCCCTCCACTTT
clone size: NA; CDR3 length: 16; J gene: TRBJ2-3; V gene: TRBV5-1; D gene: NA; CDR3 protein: CASSLLQYPSTDTQYF; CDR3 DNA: TGCGCCAGCAGCTTGCTTCAGTATCCTAGCACAGATACGCAGTATTTT
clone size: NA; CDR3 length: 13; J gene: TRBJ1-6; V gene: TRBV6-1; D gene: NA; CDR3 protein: CASSEPPVSPLHF; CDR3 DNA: TGTGCCAGCAGTGAACCCCCAGTTTCACCCCTCCACTTT
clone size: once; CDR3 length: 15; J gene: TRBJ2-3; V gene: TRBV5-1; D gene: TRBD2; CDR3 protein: CASSSPRGGVDTQYF; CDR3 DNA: TGCGCCAGCAGCTCCCCCCGGGGGGGCGTAGATACGCAGTATTTT
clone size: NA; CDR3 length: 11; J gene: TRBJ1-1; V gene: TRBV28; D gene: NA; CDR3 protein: CASSLRYEAFF; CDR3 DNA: TGTGCCAGCAGTTTGCGTTATGAAGCTTTCTTT
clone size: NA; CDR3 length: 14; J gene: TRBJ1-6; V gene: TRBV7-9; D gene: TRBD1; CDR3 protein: CASSQGQGNSPLHF; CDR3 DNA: TGTGCCAGCAGCCAAGGACAGGGGAATTCACCCCTCCACTTT
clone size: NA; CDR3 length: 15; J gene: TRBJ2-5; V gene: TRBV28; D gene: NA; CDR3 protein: CASSPGGGDRETQYF; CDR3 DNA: TGTGCCAGCAGTCCGGGGGGTGGCGACAGGGAGACCCAGTACTTC
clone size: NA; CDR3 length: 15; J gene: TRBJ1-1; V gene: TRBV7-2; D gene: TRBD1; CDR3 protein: CASSTTYGQGRGAFF; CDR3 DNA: TGTGCCAGCAGCACCACATACGGACAGGGCAGGGGAGCTTTCTTT
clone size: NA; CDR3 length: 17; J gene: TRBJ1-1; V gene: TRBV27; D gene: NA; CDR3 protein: CASSSITPTGLNTEAFF; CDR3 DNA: TGTGCCAGCAGTTCTATCACCCCGACAGGATTGAACACTGAAGCTTTCTTT
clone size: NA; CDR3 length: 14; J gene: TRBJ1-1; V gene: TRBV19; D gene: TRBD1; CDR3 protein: CASSILRDSYEAFF; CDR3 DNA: TGTGCCAGTAGTATCCTCCGGGACAGCTATGAAGCTTTCTTT
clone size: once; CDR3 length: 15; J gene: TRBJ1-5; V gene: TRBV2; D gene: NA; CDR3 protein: CASSVRHGKDQAQHF; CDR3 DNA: TGTGCCAGCAGTGTAAGGCACGGTAAGGATCAGGCCCAGCATTTT